A selection of T cell receptor beta chains follows, all from one sample in a study of metastatic and nonmetastatic thyroid tumors. MiXCR re-clonotyped the PCR reads for TCRdb. In the table there are about 19,000 clones, about 35% of which are singletons. The material sequenced was tumor tissue. These TCRs come from a female donor with papillary thyroid cancer or a benign thyroid nodule (not recorded which). Some clones in this sample may be carry-over from other donors' samples. Each CDR3 is given without its conserved first and last residue. Each record gives: V gene, J gene, CDR3 protein.

TRBV12-3/TRBV12-4	TRBJ1-2	ASSRRRDRSYGYT
TRBV5-1	TRBJ1-6	ASSQQGDNSPLH
TRBV18	TRBJ2-2	ASSPRGNTGELF
TRBV20-1	TRBJ1-2	SARTGSYGYT
TRBV5-1	TRBJ2-7	ASSSTGGPYEQY
TRBV5-1	TRBJ2-2	ASSPSIAGGPNTGELF
TRBV20-1	TRBJ1-2	SARGDGYYGYT
TRBV7-8	TRBJ1-2	ASSGLDTRGGYT
TRBV6-2/TRBV6-3	TRBJ1-2	ASSSPQGASNYGYT
TRBV28	TRBJ1-2	ASSPSVAGPLSYT
TRBV28	TRBJ2-2	ASSFEDYGELF
TRBV27	TRBJ2-1	ASSSRLAGGTNEQF
TRBV6-1	TRBJ2-7	ASTQTYEQY
TRBV28	TRBJ2-3	ASSFPHQMY
TRBV6-1	TRBJ2-7	ASRITSGSSREQY
TRBV11-3	TRBJ2-2	ASSWEAGELF
TRBV20-1	TRBJ2-3	SARGEVLEDTQY
TRBV30	TRBJ2-5	AWSVQGETQY
TRBV7-8	TRBJ2-7	ASTRDAYEQY
TRBV6-5	TRBJ2-2	ASSYSLGGGELF
TRBV30	TRBJ1-2	AWSTRPGYT
TRBV6-4	TRBJ2-1	ASSDSGGESNEQF
TRBV3-1	TRBJ1-2	ASSAPDGPNYGYT
TRBV6-1	TRBJ2-6	ASSSDDSGANVLT
TRBV6-6	TRBJ1-2	ASSYSRLINYGYT
TRBV4-2	TRBJ2-3	ASSRDRLDTQY
TRBV9	TRBJ1-1	ASSALRGNTEAF
TRBV5-6	TRBJ2-3	ASSLRRSSTTDTQY
TRBV6-5	TRBJ1-1	ASSYLDGRNTEAF
TRBV30	TRBJ2-3	AWEDIQTQY
TRBV27	TRBJ2-7	ASSAASGVEPYEQY
TRBV12-3/TRBV12-4	TRBJ2-2	ASSLDRGGGELF
TRBV20-1	TRBJ2-7	SARNSGTASYEQY
TRBV7-9	TRBJ2-7	ASSLGVYEQY
TRBV6-1	TRBJ2-7	ASSGGQGGYEQY
TRBV6-1	TRBJ2-7	ASRQGTSRTYEQY
TRBV6-5	TRBJ1-6	ASSYGQGGDSPLH
TRBV9	TRBJ2-7	ASSPTGTESYEQY
TRBV27	TRBJ2-5	ASSDLFPGTQY
TRBV15	TRBJ2-5	ATSSPITLETQY
TRBV6-2/TRBV6-3	TRBJ2-5	ASSPGVETQY
TRBV12-3/TRBV12-4	TRBJ2-1	ASTSGNEQF
TRBV30	TRBJ1-1	AWSVGVNTEAF
TRBV2	TRBJ1-2	ASRGQTTSYGYT